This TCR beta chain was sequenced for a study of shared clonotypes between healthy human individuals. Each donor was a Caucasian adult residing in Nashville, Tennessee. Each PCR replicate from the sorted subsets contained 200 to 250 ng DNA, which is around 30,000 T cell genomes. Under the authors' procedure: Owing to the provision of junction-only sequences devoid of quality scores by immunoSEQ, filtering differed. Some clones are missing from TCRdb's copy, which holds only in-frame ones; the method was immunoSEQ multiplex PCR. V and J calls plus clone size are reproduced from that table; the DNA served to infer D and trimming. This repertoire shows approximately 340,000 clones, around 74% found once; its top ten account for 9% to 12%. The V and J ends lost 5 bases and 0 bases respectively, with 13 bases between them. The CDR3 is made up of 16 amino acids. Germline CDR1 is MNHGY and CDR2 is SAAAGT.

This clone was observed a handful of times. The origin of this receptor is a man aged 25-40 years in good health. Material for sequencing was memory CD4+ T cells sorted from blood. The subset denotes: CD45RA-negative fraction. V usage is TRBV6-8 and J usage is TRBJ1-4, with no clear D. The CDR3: CASSQDQRATNEKLFF. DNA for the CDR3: TGTGCCAGCAGTCAAGACCAAAGGGCAACTAATGAAAAACTGTTTTTT.